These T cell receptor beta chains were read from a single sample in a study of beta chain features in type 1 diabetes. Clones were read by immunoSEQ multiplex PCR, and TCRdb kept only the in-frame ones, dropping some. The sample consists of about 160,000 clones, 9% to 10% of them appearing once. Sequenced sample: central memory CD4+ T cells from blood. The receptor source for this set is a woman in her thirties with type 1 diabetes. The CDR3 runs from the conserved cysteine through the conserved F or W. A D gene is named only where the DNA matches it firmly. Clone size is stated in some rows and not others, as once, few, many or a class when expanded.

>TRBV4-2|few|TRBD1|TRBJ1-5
TGTGCCAGCAGCCAAAGGGGGGACAGAGCGAATCAGCCCCAGCATTTT
CASSQRGDRANQPQHF
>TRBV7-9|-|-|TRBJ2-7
TGTGCCAGCAGCCTACAGGGAGTGTCCTACGAGCAGTACTTC
CASSLQGVSYEQYF
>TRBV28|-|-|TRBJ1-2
TGTGCCAGCAGGTTGAGGGAAGATGGCTACACCTTC
CASRLREDGYTF
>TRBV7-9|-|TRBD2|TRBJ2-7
TGTGCCAGCAGCTTAGGACATAGCGGGGTCCACGAGCAGTACTTC
CASSLGHSGVHEQYF
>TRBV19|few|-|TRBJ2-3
TGTGCCAGTAGTAAAATGCAGGGTAGTGGCACAGATACGCAGTATTTT
CASSKMQGSGTDTQYF
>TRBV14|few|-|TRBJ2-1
TGTGCCAGCAGCCCCGGAGGGGGCCGACCGTTCTTC
CASSPGGGRPFF
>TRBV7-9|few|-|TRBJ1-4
TGTGCCAGCAGCTTACTTGAAAAACTGTTTTTT
CASSLLEKLFF
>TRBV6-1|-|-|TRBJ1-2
TGTGCCAGCAGGACAGGCGAAACCTATGGCTACACCTTC
CASRTGETYGYTF
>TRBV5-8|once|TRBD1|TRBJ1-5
TGTGCCAGCAGCTGGACAGGGTTTGATCAGCCCCAGCATTTT
CASSWTGFDQPQHF
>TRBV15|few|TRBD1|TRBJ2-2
TGTGCCACCAGCAGAGATCTCGAGGGGGCGGGCGGGGAGCTGTTTTTT
CATSRDLEGAGGELFF
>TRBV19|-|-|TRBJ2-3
TGTGCCAGTAGTATGTGGGGGGAACGCACAGATACGCAGTATTTT
CASSMWGERTDTQYF
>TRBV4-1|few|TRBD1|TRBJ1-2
TGCGCCAGCTCGCCAGGGGGCAGAGAAGGCTACACCTTC
CASSPGGREGYTF